The 21 T cell receptor beta chains given below trace back to one sample, sequenced in a study of a mutant IDH1 vaccine in newly diagnosed glioma. Their antigens are not known. Time point described: week 47, end of study. Vaccinated patients received 300 ug of mutant IDH1 20-mer peptide per dose, with topical imiquimod. Libraries were prepared by immunoSEQ multiplex PCR; TCRdb keeps only in-frame clonotypes and omits some of them. The table has about 40,000 clones, 82% seen once. The sample was PBMCs, taken from a glioma patient whose treatment included an IDH1 peptide vaccine. These receptors were taken from a man between 18 and 29 years old with glioma. Some clones in this sample may be carry-over from other donors' samples.

The chain combines TRBV4-2 with TRBJ2-7; 10 nucleotides match TRBD1. This CDR3 has 14 residues. J was trimmed by 2 bases and V by 4 bases; bases with no gene match: 2. Germline CDR1 is LGHNA and CDR2 is YNFKEQ. This chain's CDR3 is CASSRGQGTYEQYF. The DNA for the CDR3 is TGTGCCAGCAGCCGGGGACAGGGGACCTACGAGCAGTACTTC.

J is TRBJ1-1 and V is TRBV7-8; D might be TRBD1 (6 bases). The germline V and J ends were trimmed by 3 bases and 4 bases, with 18 bases remaining between them. Germline V gives CDR1 SGHVS, CDR2 FQNEAQ. CDR3 length equals 16 residues. CDR3 loop: CASSFRDTLRGTEAFF. In nucleotides, the CDR3 is TGTGCCAGCAGCTTCCGGGACACCCTTAGGGGCACTGAAGCTTTCTTT. The full variable domain, with the rest looked up from reference TRBV7-8 and TRBJ1-1, is GAGVSQSPRYKVAKRGQDVALRCDPISGHVSLFWYQQALGQGPEFLTYFQNEAQLDKSGLPSDRFFAERPEGSVSTLKIQRTQQEDSAVYLCASSFRDTLRGTEAFFGQGTRLTVV.

This clone was recorded a few times. The rearrangement uses TRBV30 and TRBJ1-1; D is uncertain. Trimming shortened V by 2 bases and J by 0 bases, and 7 bases separated the two germline ends. CDR3 length equals 13 residues. Germline loops: CDR1 GTSNPN, CDR2 SVGIG (reference sequence). The DNA for the CDR3 is TGTGCCTGGAGTTTCGGGATGAACACTGAAGCTTTCTTT. Protein sequence: CAWSFGMNTEAFF.

This clone was counted a few times. The CDR3 reads CASSLQGQSNEQFF. DNA for the CDR3: TGTGCCAGCAGCTTACAAGGACAGTCTAATGAGCAGTTCTTC. The chain has TRBV9 and TRBJ2-1; TRBD1 might be the D (6 bases). This CDR3 contains 14 residues. V dropped 4 bases and J dropped 7 bases, with 15 bases sitting between them. Germline V gene sequence: CDR1 SGDLS, CDR2 YYNGEE.

The DNA of the CDR3 is TGTGCCAGCAGCTTCAGGGCCACTAACTATGGCTACACCTTC. Encoded protein: CASSFRATNYGYTF. The chain recombines TRBV13 with TRBJ1-2, with a tentative D call TRBD1 (5 bases). Trimming cost V 3 bases and J 0 bases, with 8 bases left between them. Germline V gene lookup returns CDR1 PRHDT and CDR2 FYEKMQ (reference sequence). The CDR3 consists of 14 residues. The complete variable domain, with remaining parts taken from reference TRBV13 and TRBJ1-2, reads AAGVIQSPRHLIKEKRETATLKCYPIPRHDTVYWYQQGPGQDPQFLISFYEKMQSDKGSIPDRFSAQQFSDYHSELNMSSLELGDSALYFCASSFRATNYGYTFGSGTRLTVV.

The chain couples TRBV27 to TRBJ2-2; 7 nucleotides align to TRBD2. The CDR3 is 13 residues long. Per the germline V gene, CDR1 is MNHEY and CDR2 is SMNVEV (reference sequence). Trimming took 6 bases from V and 9 from J; bases not matched to a gene: 7. The CDR3 is CASRPSGARELFF. DNA of the CDR3: TGTGCCAGCAGGCCTAGCGGCGCGCGGGAGCTGTTTTTT.

V is TRBV5-4 and J is TRBJ1-6, with 7 bases matching TRBD1. The CDR3 spans 15 residues. Trimming cost V 0 bases and J 7 bases; bases outside gene matches: 4. CDR1 and CDR2 (germline): SGHNT, YYREEE (reference sequence). In DNA form, the CDR3 reads TGTGCCAGCAGCTTGGGGGACAGAACGAATTCACCCCTCCACTTT. Translating gives CASSLGDRTNSPLHF.

The genes are TRBV30 and TRBJ1-6; TRBD1 agrees at 10 bases. V trimming: 0 bases; J trimming: 3 bases; junction bases outside the gene matches: 8. The CDR3 has 18 residues. The V gene's germline CDR1 is GTSNPN and CDR2 SVGIG (reference sequence). CDR3 bases: TGTGCCTGGAGTGTACAGAGGACAGGGGGAAACTATAATTCACCCCTCCACTTT. This translates into CAWSVQRTGGNYNSPLHF.

The rearrangement joins TRBV6-5 to TRBJ1-5, with D unclear. In germline, CDR1 is MNHEY, CDR2 SVGAGI. This CDR3 has 14 residues. V was trimmed by 3 bases and J by 7 bases, leaving 13 bases between them. The CDR3: CASSYLGPHQPQHF. CDR3 nucleotide sequence: TGTGCCAGCAGTTATCTAGGACCCCACCAGCCCCAGCATTTT.

The rearrangement uses TRBV2 and TRBJ2-4, with D unresolved. The germline gives CDR1 SNHLY, CDR2 FYNNEI. V lost 4 bases, J lost 6 bases, and 4 bases lay in between. CDR3 length: 11 amino acids. DNA of the CDR3: TGTGCCAGCAGTGCAGGAAACATTCAGTACTTC. This translates into CASSAGNIQYF.

The V call is TRBV5-8, the J call TRBJ2-3, with unresolved D. Trimming removed 0 bases from V and 0 bases from J, with 11 bases in between. Germline loops: CDR1 SGHTS, CDR2 YDEGEE. The CDR3 contains 16 residues. This chain's CDR3 is CASSLAAMSSTDTQYF. DNA for the CDR3: TGTGCCAGCAGCTTGGCGGCCATGTCTAGCACAGATACGCAGTATTTT.

This chain uses TRBV7-9 with TRBJ2-7; D uncertain. The CDR3 covers 14 residues. Looked up from germline, CDR1 is SEHNR and CDR2 is FQNEAQ (reference sequence). V lost 5 bases to trimming and J lost 3 bases, with 14 bases between them. CDR3 amino acids: CASSPTGPFYEQYF. DNA for the CDR3: TGTGCCAGCAGCCCCACCGGCCCATTCTACGAGCAGTACTTC. The full variable domain, completed using reference TRBV7-9 and TRBJ2-7, is DTGVSQNPRHKITKRGQNVTFRCDPISEHNRLYWYRQTLGQGPEFLTYFQNEAQLEKSRLLSDRFSAERPKGSFSTLEIQRTEQGDSAMYLCASSPTGPFYEQYFGPGTRLTVT.

The J gene is TRBJ2-1, the V gene TRBV6-5, with 10 bases matching TRBD2. CDR3 length: 15 residues. Trimming cost V 4 bases and J 4 bases; bases outside gene matches: 4. Germline CDR1 MNHEY, CDR2 SVGAGI. CDR3 sequence (DNA): TGTGCCAGCAGTTTAAGCGGGAGGGCTTACAATGAGCAGTTCTTC. This translates into CASSLSGRAYNEQFF.

The V and J genes are TRBV7-6 and TRBJ1-1, with no clear D. The V end lost 4 bases, the J end lost 5 bases, and 11 bases lay between the germline ends. Germline V CDR1 and CDR2: SGHVS, FNYEAQ. This CDR3 is 13 amino acids long. CDR3 nucleotides: TGTGCCAGCAGCTCAGCGCCCCGGACTGAAGCTTTCTTT. It translates to CASSSAPRTEAFF.

V usage is TRBV6-6 and J usage is TRBJ1-1; D is undetermined. Germline CDR1 MNHNY, CDR2 SVGAGI (reference sequence). This CDR3 spans 13 amino acids. Trimming cost V 5 bases and J 1 base, with 8 bases left between them. CDR3 region: CASSPPGNTEAFF. CDR3 nucleotides: TGTGCCAGCAGTCCCCCAGGGAACACTGAAGCTTTCTTT.

This rearrangement joins TRBV30 to TRBJ2-1; the match to TRBD2 covers 7 bases. J was trimmed by 12 bases and V by 2 bases; bases with no gene match: 4. There are 11 residues in the CDR3. Germline CDR1 reads GTSNPN; CDR2 reads SVGIG (reference sequence). The CDR3 bases are TGTGCCTGGAGTACGGGAGGAGGGCAGTTCTTC. Translation: CAWSTGGGQFF. Full variable domain (remainder filled in from reference TRBV30 and TRBJ2-1): SQTIHQWPATLVQPVGSPLSLECTVEGTSNPNLYWYRQAAGRGLQLLFYSVGIGQISSEVPQNLSASRPQDRQFILSSKKLLLSDSGFYLCAWSTGGGQFFGPGTRLTVL.

The table lists this clone with a few counts. The J gene is TRBJ1-1, the V gene TRBV9; D is ambiguous. CDR1 and CDR2 (germline): SGDLS, YYNGEE. The V end lost 3 bases, the J end lost 5 bases, and 11 bases lay between the germline ends. The CDR3 is made up of 13 amino acids. The DNA for the CDR3 is TGTGCCAGCAGCGCGTACAGCCCGACTGAAGCTTTCTTT. Its protein product is CASSAYSPTEAFF. The variable domain in full, with the rest retrieved from reference TRBV9 and TRBJ1-1, is DSGVTQTPKHLITATGQRVTLRCSPRSGDLSVYWYQQSLDQGLQFLIQYYNGEERAKGNILERFSAQQFPDLHSELNLSSLELGDSALYFCASSAYSPTEAFFGQGTRLTVV.

The genes are TRBV6-1 and TRBJ1-2, with D uncertain. Germline V gene lookup returns CDR1 MNHNS and CDR2 SASEGT. The ends were cut back, 0 bases at V and 5 bases at J, with 13 bases in the middle. This CDR3 has 15 amino acids. CDR3 in amino acids: CASSEAGQPTYGYTF. The CDR3, as DNA: TGTGCCAGCAGTGAAGCCGGGCAGCCTACTTATGGCTACACCTTC.

The chain links TRBV4-1 to TRBJ2-7, with 9 nucleotides matching TRBD2. CDR1 is MGHRA, CDR2 YSYEKL, per germline. After removal of 0 bases from V and 9 bases from J, the junction contained 12 bases not matched to a gene. The CDR3 contains 16 residues. The CDR3 bases are TGCGCCAGCAGCCAAGATCGGGGCCTAGCGGGATCGAGGCAGTACTTC. Encoded protein: CASSQDRGLAGSRQYF.

This clone has a single count. The rearrangement joins TRBV18 to TRBJ1-1; a weak D match, TRBD1 (6 bases). There are 16 residues in the CDR3. Germline CDR1 reads KGHSH; CDR2 reads LQKENI. V was pared by 4 bases and J by 0 bases, with 15 bases between. In DNA, the CDR3 is TGTGCCAGCTCACGAACCTCGGGACAAATGAACACTGAAGCTTTCTTT. This sequence encodes CASSRTSGQMNTEAFF.

This chain joins TRBV2 and TRBJ2-7; D is perhaps TRBD2 (6 bases). Germline V gene sequence: CDR1 SNHLY, CDR2 FYNNEI. V lost 11 bases and J lost 2, with 16 bases in between. CDR3 length equals 13 residues. The CDR3 loop is CAGLRAGTYEQYF. The CDR3 DNA follows: TGTGCCGGCCTCCGGGCGGGGACCTACGAGCAGTACTTC. Based on the CDR3 plus reference TRBV2 and TRBJ2-7, the full variable domain is EPEVTQTPSHQVTQMGQEVILRCVPISNHLYFYWYRQILGQKVEFLVSFYNNEISEKSEIFDDQFSVERPDGSNFTLKIRSTKLEDSAMYFCAGLRAGTYEQYFGPGTRLTVT.